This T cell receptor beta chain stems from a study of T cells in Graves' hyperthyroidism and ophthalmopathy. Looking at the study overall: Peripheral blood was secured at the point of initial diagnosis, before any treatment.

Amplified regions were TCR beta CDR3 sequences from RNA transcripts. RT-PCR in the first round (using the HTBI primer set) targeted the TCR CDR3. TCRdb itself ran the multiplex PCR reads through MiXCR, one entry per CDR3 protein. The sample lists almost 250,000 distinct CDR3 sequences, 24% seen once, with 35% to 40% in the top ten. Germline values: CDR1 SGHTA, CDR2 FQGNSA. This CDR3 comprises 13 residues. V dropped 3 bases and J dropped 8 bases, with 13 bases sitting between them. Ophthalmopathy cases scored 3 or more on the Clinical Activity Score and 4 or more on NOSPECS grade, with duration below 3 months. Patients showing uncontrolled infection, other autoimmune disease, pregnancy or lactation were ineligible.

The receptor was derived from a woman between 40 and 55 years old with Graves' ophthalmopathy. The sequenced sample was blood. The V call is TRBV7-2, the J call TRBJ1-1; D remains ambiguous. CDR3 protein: CASSFAVDQEAFF. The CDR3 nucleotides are TGTGCCAGCAGCTTTGCGGTGGATCAAGAAGCTTTCTTT.